A selection of T cell receptor beta chains follows, all from one sample in a study of cytomegalovirus exposure and HLA in healthy donors. Profiling relied on immunoSEQ multiplex PCR, and the TCRdb table lists in-frame clones only, not all of them. The sample yields 120,000 to 150,000 clones, roughly 66% seen once. Sequencing was done on a sample of PBMCs. The receptors derive from an older woman in good health and CMV-seronegative. Each CDR3 is given with its conserved first and last residue. The D gene is left open where the match is weak. For some rows the clone size is stated as once, few or many, or as a class when expanded; others skip it.

j_call v_call clone_size d_call cdr3_nt cdr3_aa
TRBJ1-1 TRBV6-1 NA NA TGTGCCAGCACCATTGGCCCGGGGGGAGGGACTGAAGCTTTCTTT CASTIGPGGGTEAFF
TRBJ1-1 TRBV2 NA TRBD1 TGTGCCAGCCAAGCGACAGGGGCGAACACTGAAGCTTTCTTT CASQATGANTEAFF
TRBJ2-7 TRBV21-1 NA NA TGTGCCAGCAGTTCCTCCGGGACAGGGGGCGTTCCCTGCGAGCAGTACTTC CASSSSGTGGVPCEQYF
TRBJ2-3 TRBV29-1 NA TRBD2 TGCAGCGGGCGGACTAGCGGGGGTCCCACAGATACGCAGTATTTT CSGRTSGGPTDTQYF
TRBJ2-7 TRBV7-2 NA TRBD1 TGTGCCAGCAGCCCCTCGGGACAGTACAACTACGAGCAGTACTTC CASSPSGQYNYEQYF
TRBJ2-3 TRBV19 NA NA TGTGCCAGTAGTCCCGGACTGATAGATACGCAGTATTTT CASSPGLIDTQYF
TRBJ2-5 TRBV19 NA TRBD2 TGTGCCAGTAGTACGGGACTAGCGATTGGTGAGACCCAGTACTTC CASSTGLAIGETQYF
TRBJ2-1 TRBV7-9 once TRBD2 TGTGCCAGCAGCCTACCGGGACTAGGGATCAATGAGCAGTTCTTC CASSLPGLGINEQFF
TRBJ2-3 TRBV6-6 NA TRBD2 TGTGCCAGCAGTATGCCTAGCGGGAGTACAGATACGCAGTATTTT CASSMPSGSTDTQYF
TRBJ2-1 TRBV6-5 NA NA TGTGCCAGCAGCCTCAGAGGGTTCAATGAGCAGTTCTTC CASSLRGFNEQFF
TRBJ2-7 TRBV7-8 NA NA TGTGCCAGCAGCTTTGGACAGACCTACGAGCAGTACTTC CASSFGQTYEQYF
TRBJ2-2 TRBV28 NA TRBD1 TGTGCCTCGCGGACAGGGGGGAACACCGGGGAGCTGTTTTTT CASRTGGNTGELFF
TRBJ2-1 TRBV6-5 NA TRBD2 TGTGCCAGCAGTTACTCGATTGCGGGGGGGTACAATGAGCAGTTCTTC CASSYSIAGGYNEQFF
TRBJ2-5 TRBV18 NA NA TGTGCCAGCTCACGAGAGGGCGCGCGAGAGACCCAGTACTTC CASSREGARETQYF
TRBJ1-2 TRBV7-9 NA NA TGTGCCAGCAGCTTAGACGGGGATGGCTACACCTTC CASSLDGDGYTF
TRBJ1-5 TRBV10-1 NA NA TGCGCCAGCTTCCTCGCAGGGAACCGGAGCAATCAGCCCCAGCATTTT CASFLAGNRSNQPQHF
TRBJ1-1 TRBV7-2 NA NA TGTGCCAGCAGCCTTAGGTTACAGATTAACACTGAAGCTTTCTTT CASSLRLQINTEAFF
TRBJ1-5 TRBV7-2 NA TRBD1 TGTGCCAGCAGCTTATGGGGGACAGGGGGTCAGCCCCAGCATTTT CASSLWGTGGQPQHF
TRBJ2-7 TRBV7-9 few TRBD2 TGTGCCAGCAGCCTAAGCGGGGGGGCCGTTTACGAGCAGTACTTC CASSLSGGAVYEQYF
TRBJ2-2 TRBV7-6 NA NA TGTGCCAGCAGCTTAGCCAACCCCGGGACAACGAACACCGGGGAGCTGTTTTTT CASSLANPGTTNTGELFF
TRBJ2-5 TRBV9 NA TRBD2 TGTGCCAGCAGCGTGAATAGCGGGAGCTTGGGAGAGACCCAGTACTTC CASSVNSGSLGETQYF
TRBJ2-1 TRBV4-3 NA TRBD1 TGCGCCAGCAGCCAGGGTCTGACAGGGGATGGGTACAATGAGCAGTTCTTC CASSQGLTGDGYNEQFF
TRBJ1-2 TRBV13 NA NA TGTGCCAGCAGCTTAGTGCGGGGGTCGAACTATGGCTACACCTTC CASSLVRGSNYGYTF
TRBJ1-6 TRBV7-2 few NA TGTGCCAGCAGCTTAGAAACCAGTAATTCACCCCTCCACTTT CASSLETSNSPLHF
TRBJ1-1 TRBV10-1 once TRBD1 TGCGCCAGCAGTGCGCGCCGGGACAGGGGAGGGGTCACTGAAGCTTTCTTT CASSARRDRGGVTEAFF
TRBJ2-1 TRBV28 NA TRBD2 TGTGCCAGCGAGGCGGGAGGGACTAATGAGCAGTTCTTC CASEAGGTNEQFF
TRBJ2-3 TRBV7-2 NA TRBD2 TGTGCCAGCAGCCCTCAGACACTAGCGGGGGGCCTGGATACGCAGTATTTT CASSPQTLAGGLDTQYF
TRBJ2-3 TRBV7-2 NA NA TGTGCCAGCAGCCGGGGGACTCCCCCTTTGAGGGATACGCAGTATTTT CASSRGTPPLRDTQYF
TRBJ2-1 TRBV28 once TRBD1 TGTGCCAGTGAACGGACAGGCCGGCGCAATGAGCAGTTCTTC CASERTGRRNEQFF
TRBJ2-5 TRBV21-1 NA NA TGTGCCAGCAGCAACCTCAGAGAGGCGGGGGAATTTGGGGAGACCCAGTACTTC CASSNLREAGEFGETQYF
TRBJ1-5 TRBV7-8 NA TRBD1 TGTGCCAGCAGCTCGGACAGGGCTAACAATCAGCCCCAGCATTTT CASSSDRANNQPQHF
TRBJ1-4 TRBV6-5 once TRBD1 TGTGCCAGCAGTTACTCACAGGGGGCGGGAGAAAAACTGTTTTTT CASSYSQGAGEKLFF
TRBJ1-2 TRBV21-1 NA NA TGTGCCAGCAGCAAAGCGGAGGAGGGGGGGCCCGACTATGGCTACACCTTC CASSKAEEGGPDYGYTF
TRBJ2-1 TRBV7-2 NA NA TGTGCCAGCAGCTTAGGACCGGGAAATGAGCAGTTCTTC CASSLGPGNEQFF
TRBJ1-1 TRBV5-4 NA TRBD1 TGTGCCAGCAGCTTAGGATCACAGGGGTACACTGAAGCTTTCTTT CASSLGSQGYTEAFF
TRBJ1-2 TRBV6-6 NA TRBD1 TGTGCCAGCAGTTACGACGGGACAGGAGGTGAGGGCTACACCTTC CASSYDGTGGEGYTF
TRBJ2-2 TRBV5-1 few NA TGCGCCAGCAGCTTGGGCCACCGGGACACCGGGGAGCTGTTTTTT CASSLGHRDTGELFF
TRBJ2-3 TRBV2 NA TRBD1 TGTGCCAGCAGTGCACCGAACAGGGGGCGAGGTAGCACAGATACGCAGTATTTT CASSAPNRGRGSTDTQYF
TRBJ2-1 TRBV11-1 NA TRBD2 TGTGCCAGCAGGAGCCCTAGCGGGACTTCCTACAATGAGCAGTTCTTC CASRSPSGTSYNEQFF
TRBJ2-1 TRBV5-1 NA NA TGCGCCAGCAGCAAGTCGGGGGATGAGCAGTTCTTC CASSKSGDEQFF
TRBJ2-6 TRBV28 NA NA TGTGCCAGCAGTTTATACGGCTCTGGGGCCAACGTCCTGACTTTC CASSLYGSGANVLTF
TRBJ2-5 TRBV13 NA NA TGTGCCAGCAGCTTAAGCCCTAGAGAGACCCAGTACTTC CASSLSPRETQYF
TRBJ1-1 TRBV11-2 once NA TGTGCCAGCAGCTTCCCGGGGGGTAACACTGAAGCTTTCTTT CASSFPGGNTEAFF
TRBJ2-5 TRBV7-2 NA NA TGTGCCAGCAGCTTCCGGGCCTCAGGGGTGGAGACCCAGTACTTC CASSFRASGVETQYF
TRBJ2-2 TRBV6-1 NA NA TGTGCCAGCAGTGAGACTAGGGGGCGCACCGGGGAGCTGTTTTTT CASSETRGRTGELFF
TRBJ1-2 TRBV5-5 once TRBD1 TGTGCCAGCAGCGCCCCGGGACAGGGCAACTATGGCTACACCTTC CASSAPGQGNYGYTF
TRBJ2-7 TRBV2 NA TRBD2 TGTGCCAGCAGTGGGACTAGCGGCTACGAGCAGTACTTC CASSGTSGYEQYF
TRBJ1-5 TRBV28 NA NA TGTGCCAGCAGCAAGGACAGCCATCAGCCCCAGCATTTT CASSKDSHQPQHF
TRBJ2-3 TRBV29-1 NA TRBD2 TGCAGCGTTGACCTAGGGAGGGCAACGCAGTATTTT CSVDLGRATQYF
TRBJ2-7 TRBV6-5 NA NA TGTGCCAGCAGCCCTGCGGTAGCCCACTACGAGCAGTACTTC CASSPAVAHYEQYF
TRBJ2-3 TRBV6-4 few TRBD2 TGTGCCAGCAGTGTCCTAGCGGGAGCTGGAACAGATACGCAGTATTTT CASSVLAGAGTDTQYF
TRBJ2-5 TRBV5-8 NA NA TGTGCCAGCAGCCCAGGCCTAGCTCAAGAGACCCAGTACTTC CASSPGLAQETQYF
TRBJ1-5 TRBV15 few TRBD1 TGTGCCACCAGCATCAGGACAGGGACCAATCAGCCCCAGCATTTT CATSIRTGTNQPQHF